These 8 T cell receptor beta chains originate from one sample sequenced in a study of breast tumors, draining lymph nodes, adjacent tissues. Axillary draining lymph nodes of breast cancer patients supplied the node samples. MiXCR was run by TCRdb on the multiplex PCR reads, yielding one entry per CDR3 protein. The sample lists approximately 130,000 distinct CDR3 sequences; roughly 20% were seen once. Sequenced input: axillary lymph node tissue. The source of these receptors is a female donor with breast cancer. Some clones in this sample may be carry-over from other donors' samples.

The sample holds a few counts of this clonotype. The gene calls are TRBV11-3 and TRBJ2-3; D unclear. CDR1 and CDR2 from the germline V gene are SGHNT and YENEEA. V lost 2 bases, J lost 1 base, and 13 bases lay in between. The CDR3 has 16 residues. The CDR3 DNA reads TGTGCCAGCAGCTTAAGGTCCGGGCCCGGCACAGATACGCAGTATTTT. Encoded protein: CASSLRSGPGTDTQYF. Variable domain in full (rest from reference TRBV11-3 and TRBJ2-3): EAGVVQSPRYKIIEKKQPVAFWCNPISGHNTLYWYLQNLGQGPELLIRYENEEAVDDSQLPKDRFSAERLKGVDSTLKIQPAELGDSAVYLCASSLRSGPGTDTQYFGPGTRLTVL.

This clonotype was found many times. The genes are TRBV7-3 and TRBJ1-2, with 8 bases lining up with TRBD1. Germline V gene sequence: CDR1 SGHTA, CDR2 FQGTGA. The ends lost 2 bases at V and 0 bases at J; junction bases unmatched: 11. The CDR3 runs 18 residues. DNA for the CDR3: TGTGCCAGCAGCTTACGGCCCAGGGGGCGCGAAGCTAACTATGGCTACACCTTC. Translated, it gives CASSLRPRGREANYGYTF.

This clonotype was detected many times. The gene calls are TRBV24-1 and TRBJ2-5; D possibly corresponds to TRBD1 (6 bases). V gave up 4 bases and J gave up 0 bases, with 11 bases separating them. The CDR3 consists of 15 residues. Germline-derived CDR1 and CDR2 are KGHDR and SFDVKD. CDR3 region: CATSDQRQDQETQYF. In DNA, the CDR3 is TGTGCCACCAGTGACCAGAGACAGGACCAAGAGACCCAGTACTTC.

In this sample, this clonotype turned up many times. The rearrangement uses TRBV6-1 and TRBJ2-5, with D maybe TRBD1 (6 bases). Trimming took off 3 bases at V and 8 bases at J, with 10 bases between the two ends. This CDR3 region has 12 residues. Germline V gene lookup returns CDR1 MNHNS and CDR2 SASEGT. CDR3 sequence (DNA): TGTGCCAGCAGTGACACCGGGACAACCCAGTACTTC. Translation gives CASSDTGTTQYF.

In its sample, this clonotype was seen many times. This rearrangement joins TRBV5-8 to TRBJ2-5, with TRBD2 matching 15 bases. After removal of 4 bases from V and 5 bases from J, the junction contained 6 bases not matched to a gene. Germline V gene data show CDR1 as SGHTS and CDR2 as YDEGEE. The CDR3 runs to 16 residues. CDR3 bases: TGTGCCAGCAGCCGGACTAGCGGGAGGGCCGGTGAGACCCAGTACTTC. Protein: CASSRTSGRAGETQYF.

A note on this clonotype: One end of the junction does not line up with germline, which may come from a read error. The chain employs TRBV6-6 and TRBJ2-3; the D is unclear. This CDR3 is built from 12 residues. Germline CDR1 is MNHNY and CDR2 is SVGAGI (reference sequence). The CDR3 loop reads CACSSGTDTQYF. The CDR3 nucleotides read TGTGCCTGCAGTTCCGGAACAGATACGCAGTATTTT.

Ten or more counts support this clonotype. This chain joins TRBV4-1 and TRBJ2-1; no clear D. In germline, CDR1 is MGHRA, CDR2 YSYEKL. The CDR3 extends over 15 amino acids. The ends were cut back, 4 bases at V and 5 bases at J, with 15 bases in the middle. This CDR3 reads CASSLLDSWDNEQFF. CDR3 nucleotides: TGCGCCAGCAGCCTGTTGGATAGCTGGGACAATGAGCAGTTCTTC.

This clonotype was counted at least ten times. CDR3 loop: CASSPTPGLAGGQETQYF. The CDR3 DNA sequence: TGTGCCAGCAGCCCAACACCGGGACTAGCGGGAGGGCAAGAGACCCAGTACTTC. The J gene is TRBJ2-5, the V gene TRBV7-6; 16 bases map to TRBD2. J gave up 2 bases and V 5 bases, and 8 bases lay outside the gene matches. CDR1 SGHVS and CDR2 FNYEAQ come from the germline V gene. The CDR3 length is 18 residues. The variable domain in full, with the rest retrieved from reference TRBV7-6 and TRBJ2-5, is GAGVSQSPRYKVTKRGQDVALRCDPISGHVSLYWYRQALGQGPEFLTYFNYEAQQDKSGLPNDRFSAERPEGSISTLTIQRTEQRDSAMYRCASSPTPGLAGGQETQYFGPGTRLLVL.